Listed here are 19 T cell receptor beta chains from one sample, sequenced in a study of graft-versus-host responses after intestinal transplantation. Which antigens these TCRs recognize remains unknown. The assay was immunoSEQ multiplex PCR, and TCRdb's table has in-frame clones only and misses some. The table includes 55,000 to 65,000 clones, around 93% detected once. The sequencing used unstimulated CD4+ T cells sorted from spleen or lymph node cells, collected before transplant. Every receptor here comes from a human donor who was the organ donor for an intestinal transplant.

V and J are TRBV19 and TRBJ2-2, with 11 bases lining up with TRBD2. This CDR3 has 17 amino acids. Germline V lookup: CDR1 LNHDA, CDR2 SQIVND (reference sequence). The trim removed 5 bases at V and 4 bases at J, leaving 9 bases unmatched. CDR3 nucleotide sequence: TGTGCCAGTAGTGTCAGACTAGCGGGGACATCCACCGGGGAGCTGTTTTTT. As protein: CASSVRLAGTSTGELFF.

This clone was found once. CDR3 coding DNA: TGTGCCATCAGTGAGTTTCCCCAGGGAACTGAAGCTTTCTTT. Amino acid sequence: CAISEFPQGTEAFF. The V call is TRBV10-3, the J call TRBJ1-1, with D maybe TRBD1 (5 bases). V was shortened by 1 base and J by 5 bases, with 11 bases between the two germline ends. Germline CDR1 ENHRY, CDR2 SYGVKD. The CDR3 runs to 14 residues.

The rearrangement joins TRBV6-6 to TRBJ2-1; unclear D gene. Deletions cut 0 bases from V and 4 bases from J, with 10 bases between. In germline, CDR1 is MNHNY, CDR2 SVGAGI (reference sequence). The CDR3 has 15 residues. The CDR3: CASSYSSNLYNEQFF. CDR3 nucleotides: TGTGCCAGCAGTTACTCATCTAACCTATACAATGAGCAGTTCTTC.

The chain has TRBV6-5 and TRBJ1-2; 9 bases are shared with TRBD1. V shed 5 bases, J shed 3 bases, and the junction held 4 bases outside the gene matches. The CDR3 has 14 residues. CDR1 is MNHEY, CDR2 SVGAGI, per germline. This CDR3 is CASSLNRGHYGYTF. The CDR3 coding sequence is TGTGCCAGCAGTCTAAACAGGGGGCACTATGGCTACACCTTC.

The V and J genes are TRBV27 and TRBJ2-6; 8 positions agree with TRBD1. CDR1 is MNHEY, CDR2 SMNVEV, per germline (reference sequence). V gave up 6 bases and J gave up 0 bases; unmatched junction bases: 7. The CDR3 runs 17 residues. CDR3 residues: CASRPGTGLSGANVLTF. The CDR3 DNA follows: TGTGCCAGCAGACCCGGGACAGGCCTCTCTGGGGCCAACGTCCTGACTTTC.

The chain is built from TRBV7-2 and TRBJ2-3; D possibly matches TRBD1 or TRBD2 (5 bases each). Trimming left V 0 bases short and J 5 bases short, with 18 bases between. This CDR3 is built from 17 residues. In germline, CDR1 is SGHTA, CDR2 FQGNSA. CDR3: CASSLARGADFGDTQYF. CDR3 DNA sequence: TGTGCCAGCAGCTTAGCGAGAGGGGCGGACTTCGGAGATACGCAGTATTTT.

This clone appeared a single time. CDR3 loop: CASSKVGQGYNEQFF. The CDR3 DNA sequence: TGTGCCAGCAGCAAAGTAGGCCAGGGGTACAATGAGCAGTTCTTC. This sequence joins TRBV21-1 and TRBJ2-1; the table's D call TRBD1 went unverified against the DNA. TRBV21-1 is a listed pseudogene. The CDR3 is 15 residues long.

The chain is built from TRBV18 and TRBJ2-7, with D maybe TRBD2 (6 bases). CDR1 and CDR2 (germline): KGHSH, LQKENI. The CDR3 is 14 amino acids. V lost 1 base and J lost 2, with 9 bases in between. The DNA of the CDR3 is TGTGCCAGCTCACCACGGACTACCACCTACGAGCAGTACTTC. It yields the protein CASSPRTTTYEQYF.

J is TRBJ2-1 and V is TRBV11-2, with D perhaps assigned TRBD1 or TRBD2 (6 bases each). The V end was cut by 4 bases, the J end by 4 bases, with 14 bases between. The CDR3 extends over 15 amino acids. CDR1 is SGHAT and CDR2 is FQNNGV in the germline V gene. The CDR3 here is CASSWGAGFYNEQFF. Written as DNA, the CDR3 is TGTGCCAGCAGCTGGGGGGCAGGGTTTTACAATGAGCAGTTCTTC.

This clone appeared once. The chain is built from TRBV7-2 and TRBJ2-3; the D is unclear. Germline loops: CDR1 SGHTA, CDR2 FQGNSA. V was clipped by 3 bases and J by 4 bases, with 8 bases between them. This CDR3 has 13 residues. The CDR3: CASSLWGSDTQYF. The CDR3 nucleotides read TGTGCCAGCAGCTTGTGGGGTTCAGATACGCAGTATTTT.

The chain carries TRBV6-5 and TRBJ1-5; D remains ambiguous. V was clipped by 6 bases and J by 0 bases, with 12 bases between them. Germline CDR1 MNHEY, CDR2 SVGAGI. This CDR3 is 15 amino acids long. CDR3 sequence reads: CASRGAGISNQPQHF. CDR3 DNA sequence: TGTGCCAGCAGGGGCGCTGGGATTAGCAATCAGCCCCAGCATTTT.

CDR3 amino acids: CASWTGGTGELFF. Written as DNA, the CDR3 is TGCGCCAGCTGGACAGGGGGCACCGGGGAGCTGTTTTTT. The gene calls are TRBV5-1 and TRBJ2-2; 10 bases fit TRBD1. The CDR3 length is 13 residues. The junction had 1 base not matched to a gene; V was cut back by 7 bases and J by 4 bases. Germline-derived CDR1 and CDR2 are SGHRS and YFSETQ. Full variable domain (rest looked up from reference TRBV5-1 and TRBJ2-2): KAGVTQTPRYLIKTRGQQVTLSCSPISGHRSVSWYQQTPGQGLQFLFEYFSETQRNKGNFPGRFSGRQFSNSRSEMNVSTLELGDSALYLCASWTGGTGELFFGEGSRLTVL.

This chain links TRBV2 with TRBJ1-1, with no clear D. Germline V gene lookup returns CDR1 SNHLY and CDR2 FYNNEI. The CDR3 runs 13 residues. V lost 3 bases and J lost 10, with 15 bases in between. The CDR3 sequence is CASSDLGTEGAFF. The CDR3 DNA sequence: TGTGCCAGCAGTGATTTGGGCACCGAGGGAGCTTTCTTT.

The V call is TRBV6-5, the J call TRBJ1-5, with 11 bases that match TRBD1. Germline-derived CDR1 and CDR2 are MNHEY and SVGAGI. V lost 7 bases to trimming and J lost 8 bases; unmatched junction nucleotides: 10. The CDR3 has 15 amino acids. CDR3 sequence: CASKRTGGRFEPQHF. CDR3 DNA sequence: TGTGCCAGCAAGAGGACAGGGGGCAGATTTGAGCCCCAGCATTTT.

V and J are TRBV10-3 and TRBJ2-3, with 8 nucleotides matching TRBD1. Trimming removed 8 bases from V and 3 bases from J; junction bases left unmatched: 10. There are 15 residues in the CDR3. CDR1 and CDR2 (germline): ENHRY, SYGVKD. The CDR3 region is CAISPSGGATDTQYF. The CDR3, as DNA: TGTGCCATCTCCCCGTCAGGGGGCGCAACAGATACGCAGTATTTT.

The chain uses TRBV11-2 and TRBJ2-7; D may correspond to TRBD1 or TRBD2 (5 bases each). The CDR3 loop spans 13 amino acids. CDR1 and CDR2 (germline): SGHAT, FQNNGV. The V gene lost 3 bases and the J gene lost 0 bases, with 6 bases spanning the gap. DNA for the CDR3: TGTGCCAGCAGCTTGGGGGTCTCCTACGAGCAGTACTTC. It is translated as CASSLGVSYEQYF.

V and J are TRBV20-1 and TRBJ2-3; no firm D call. Trimming stripped 6 bases from V and 8 bases from J, with 12 bases between. Germline lookup yields CDR1 DFQATT and CDR2 SNEGSKA (reference sequence). This CDR3 is 11 amino acids long. This chain's CDR3 is CSAGSPSTQYF. CDR3 nucleotide sequence: TGCAGTGCGGGATCCCCCAGTACGCAGTATTTT.

The count of this clone is one. This sequence joins TRBV4-1 and TRBJ1-6; D is perhaps TRBD1 (5 bases). The CDR3 is 14 amino acids. CDR1 and CDR2 (germline): MGHRA, YSYEKL. Trimming shortened V by 3 bases and J by 3 bases, and 6 bases separated the two germline ends. CDR3 residues: CASSQQGYNSPLHF. The CDR3, as DNA: TGCGCCAGCAGCCAGCAGGGCTATAATTCACCCCTCCACTTT.

The rearrangement links TRBV6-6 to TRBJ1-1; 7 bases map to TRBD1. The CDR3 consists of 16 residues. V was pared by 6 bases and J by 1 base, with 11 bases of the junction left unmatched. Germline loops: CDR1 MNHNY, CDR2 SVGAGI (reference sequence). The CDR3 region has the DNA TGTGCCAGCAGGCATGGCGGGGACAGTCGGAACACTGAAGCTTTCTTT. It codes for CASRHGGDSRNTEAFF.